One sample yielded the 8 T cell receptor beta chains listed below, sequenced in a study of CD8 T cells in ankylosing spondylitis. One entry per CDR3 protein results from TCRdb running MiXCR on the 5' RACE reads. The sample contains some 220,000 distinct CDR3 sequences, roughly 10% of which appear only once. The specimen was blood, either unsorted or a sorted T cell fraction (not recorded which). These receptors came from a male donor with ankylosing spondylitis or in good health (not recorded which).

This clonotype appeared many times. The chain carries TRBV7-2 and TRBJ1-1; 7 bases map to TRBD1. There are 15 residues in the CDR3. V trimming: 3 bases; J trimming: 1 base; junction bases outside the gene matches: 5. Germline-derived CDR1 and CDR2 are SGHTA and FQGNSA. CDR3 sequence reads: CASSFYGTANTEAFF. Here the CDR3 DNA reads TGTGCCAGCAGCTTCTATGGGACAGCGAACACTGAAGCTTTCTTT.

This clonotype was picked up many times. The chain combines TRBV6-1 with TRBJ2-3, with 12 nucleotides matching TRBD2. Germline V gene sequence: CDR1 MNHNS, CDR2 SASEGT. The J segment lost 4 bases and the V segment lost 2 bases, leaving 1 base of the junction unmatched. CDR3 length: 15 residues. The CDR3 protein is CASSELAGGPDTQYF. CDR3 coding DNA: TGTGCCAGCAGTGAACTAGCGGGAGGGCCAGATACGCAGTATTTT.

The table lists this clonotype with many counts. The J gene is TRBJ2-1, the V gene TRBV27, with D perhaps being TRBD1 or TRBD2 (5 bases each). V lost 5 bases, J lost 7 bases, and 9 bases lay in between. The CDR3 is 12 amino acids. Germline V lookup: CDR1 MNHEY, CDR2 SMNVEV (reference sequence). In nucleotides, the CDR3 is TGTGCCAGCAGTCTCGGGACGAATGAGCAGTTCTTC. Its protein is CASSLGTNEQFF.

The chain links TRBV7-9 to TRBJ1-1, with 7 nucleotides matching TRBD1. V shed 5 bases and J 3 bases; nucleotides not matched to a gene: 9. Germline values: CDR1 SEHNR, CDR2 FQNEAQ (reference sequence). The CDR3 has 15 amino acids. The CDR3 DNA reads as TGTGCCAGCAGCCCCCCGCACGGGACAGACACTGAAGCTTTCTTT. Its protein is CASSPPHGTDTEAFF.

A few counts support this clonotype. The chain uses TRBV4-1 and TRBJ2-3; 9 bases match TRBD2. Per germline, CDR1 MGHRA and CDR2 YSYEKL. The CDR3 extends over 20 amino acids. Trimming took 4 bases from V and 4 from J; bases not matched to a gene: 21. The CDR3 DNA reads TGCGCCAGCAGCCGCTTACCCGTCTCCTCCCCAAGCGGGGGGTCAGATACGCAGTATTTT. It codes for CASSRLPVSSPSGGSDTQYF.

At least ten counts were recorded for this clonotype. The genes are TRBV10-3 and TRBJ2-6, with D possibly matching TRBD2 (6 bases). The CDR3 contains 16 residues. From germline, CDR1 is ENHRY and CDR2 SYGVKD. The germline V and J ends were trimmed by 3 bases and 4 bases, with 13 bases remaining between them. The CDR3 DNA reads as TGTGCCATCAGTGACAACCCCGCGGGGGGGGCCAACGTCCTGACTTTC. It specifies CAISDNPAGGANVLTF.

This clonotype has ten or more counts. The rearrangement uses TRBV9 and TRBJ1-1, with D unresolved. This CDR3 has 15 residues. Germline V gene lookup returns CDR1 SGDLS and CDR2 YYNGEE. V gave up 4 bases and J gave up 4 bases, with 17 bases separating them. The CDR3 protein is CASSLYQTLGTEAFF. The CDR3 DNA reads TGTGCCAGCAGCTTATACCAGACTTTGGGCACTGAAGCTTTCTTT.

This clonotype was observed a few times. The rearrangement uses TRBV5-1 and TRBJ2-7; D remains unclear. The CDR3 contains 13 residues. The ends were cut back, 0 bases at V and 6 bases at J, with 10 bases in the middle. From germline, CDR1 is SGHRS and CDR2 YFSETQ. CDR3: CASSLDSLAEQYF. CDR3 sequence (DNA): TGCGCCAGCAGCTTGGACAGTTTAGCCGAGCAGTACTTC.